This TCR beta chain is from a study of glioma-infiltrating T cells after dendritic cell vaccination (dated by TCRdb to 2015 to 2016). At the level of the whole study: A cohort of about 15 glioblastoma patients from Phase I and II dendritic cell vaccination trials was included, of whom 9 were newly diagnosed and 6 had recurrent disease. In glioblastoma patients vaccinated with dendritic cells, deep sequencing of TCR beta CDR3 regions served to measure the amount of tumor-infiltrating lymphocytes and to compare repertoires between tumor and blood. The vaccine was prepared from monocyte-derived dendritic cells that were cultured for about 7 days with IL-4 and GM-CSF and then pulsed overnight with autologous tumor lysate. Each patient got three intradermal injections of the dendritic cell vaccine, spaced at biweekly intervals, in the arm below the axilla. Patients received autologous tumor lysate-pulsed dendritic cell vaccination between about 2003 and 2013. Survival after dendritic cell vaccination was correlated with TCR sequencing metrics, such as TIL content and the overlap between tumor and blood repertoires. Overall study results and their limits: The cohort was small and heterogeneous, only a few patients had full blood and tumor sets, and even fewer had initial-recurrent tumor pairs. No direct relationship between TCR clonality and survival was found, suggesting that a diverse polyclonal response may matter. After dendritic cell vaccination, a higher estimated pretreatment TIL content predicted longer time to progression and longer overall survival. The response model built on TCR overlap across three groups was characterized as speculative, with prospective validation still needed.

The immunoSEQ assay amplified TCRB CDR3 regions from roughly 2 micrograms of genomic DNA, or from all available DNA when less than that amount was available. The multiplex PCR employed 60 forward primers targeting TCR V beta segments and 13 reverse primers targeting J beta segments. Synthetic control templates were spiked into each sample at limiting dilution to estimate reads per starting template. The Illumina HiSeq System generated 87 bp sequencing reads. On the authors' methods: PCR and sequencing errors were removed by a nearest neighbor algorithm that merged closely related sequences. TCR overlap was defined as the percentage of unique tumor TCR beta sequences that were also found in the peripheral blood of the same patient. The source is immuneACCESS, and TCRdb retained only in-frame sequences with V and J called. Part of the clones is not carried over; for the studies checked, unresolved V genes explain less than half of this, and the remainder is unexplained. V and J calls and clone size come straight from that table; D and trimming were deduced from the DNA. This sample lists roughly 80,000 clones; approximately 90% were detected once. The ten largest make up approximately 3.4% of the sample.

A remark on this clone: The antigen this receptor binds is unknown. Per-base quality was not reported, and no clone a single base away is much larger than it.

Patients were selected on the basis of adequate residual fresh-frozen tumor tissue and more than two years of available survival data. None of the glioblastoma patients carried an isocitrate dehydrogenase mutation, although molecular status otherwise varied. PBMC collection took place before vaccination, two weeks after the third vaccination, and at tumor progression if progression occurred. The Qiagen DNeasy Blood extraction Kit was used to extract genomic DNA. The CDR3 goes from the cysteine to the phenylalanine over 16 residues. The entry retains the CDR3 DNA only, 48 bases that are in frame from base 1. As encoded in the germline V gene, CDR1 is SGDLS while CDR2 is YYNGEE. Here V drops 4 bases and J drops 3 bases, and the junction holds 11 bases not matched to any gene.

The clonotype originates from a human donor with glioblastoma. The starting material was blood, obtained before dendritic cell vaccination. Recombination connected TRBV9 to TRBJ2-7; TRBD1 lines up with 9 middle nucleotides. CDR3 protein: CASSPRDRVVFYEQYF. The nucleotide sequence reads TGTGCCAGCAGCCCCCGGGACAGGGTTGTTTTCTACGAGCAGTACTTC.